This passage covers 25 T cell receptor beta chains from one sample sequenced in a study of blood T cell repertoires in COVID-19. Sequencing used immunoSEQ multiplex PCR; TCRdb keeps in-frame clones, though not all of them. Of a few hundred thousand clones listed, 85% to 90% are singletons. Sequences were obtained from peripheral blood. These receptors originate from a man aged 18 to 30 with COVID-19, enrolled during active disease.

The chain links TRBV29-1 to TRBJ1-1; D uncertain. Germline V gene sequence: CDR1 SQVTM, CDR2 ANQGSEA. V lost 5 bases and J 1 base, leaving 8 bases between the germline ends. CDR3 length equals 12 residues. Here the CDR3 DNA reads TGCAGCGTTAAACGGAGGAACACTGAAGCTTTCTTT. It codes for CSVKRRNTEAFF.

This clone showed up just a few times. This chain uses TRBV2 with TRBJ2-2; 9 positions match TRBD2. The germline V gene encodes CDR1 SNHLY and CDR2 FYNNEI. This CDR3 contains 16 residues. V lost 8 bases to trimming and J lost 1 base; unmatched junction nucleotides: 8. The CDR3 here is CASGEISGGNTGELFF. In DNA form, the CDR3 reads TGTGCCAGCGGGGAAATTAGCGGGGGGAACACCGGGGAGCTGTTTTTT.

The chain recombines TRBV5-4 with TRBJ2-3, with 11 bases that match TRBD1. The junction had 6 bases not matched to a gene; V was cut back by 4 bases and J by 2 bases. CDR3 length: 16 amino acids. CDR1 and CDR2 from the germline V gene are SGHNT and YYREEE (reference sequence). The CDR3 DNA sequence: TGTGCCAGCAGCCCGCGGGACAGGGGGACCACAGATACGCAGTATTTT. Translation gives CASSPRDRGTTDTQYF. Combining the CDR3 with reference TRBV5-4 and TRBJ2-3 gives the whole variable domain ETGVTQSPTHLIKTRGQQVTLRCSSQSGHNTVSWYQQALGQGPQFIFQYYREEENGRGNFPPRFSGLQFPNYSSELNVNALELDDSALYLCASSPRDRGTTDTQYFGPGTRLTVL.

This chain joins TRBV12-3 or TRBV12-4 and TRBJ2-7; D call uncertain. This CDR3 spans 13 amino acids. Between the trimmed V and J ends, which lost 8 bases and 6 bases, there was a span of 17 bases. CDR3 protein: CASPPMVYPEQYF. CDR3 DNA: TGTGCCAGCCCCCCTATGGTATACCCCGAGCAGTACTTC.

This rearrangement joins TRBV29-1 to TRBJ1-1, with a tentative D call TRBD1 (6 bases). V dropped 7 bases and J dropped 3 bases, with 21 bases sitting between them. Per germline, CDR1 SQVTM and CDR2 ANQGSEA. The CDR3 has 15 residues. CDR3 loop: CSGGTYRVRDTEAFF. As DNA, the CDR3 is TGCAGCGGGGGGACCTACAGGGTTAGGGACACTGAAGCTTTCTTT.

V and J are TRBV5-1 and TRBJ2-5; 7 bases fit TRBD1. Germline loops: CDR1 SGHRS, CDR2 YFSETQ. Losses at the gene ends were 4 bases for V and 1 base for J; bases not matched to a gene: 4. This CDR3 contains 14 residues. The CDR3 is CASSPGDSQETQYF. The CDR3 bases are TGCGCCAGCAGCCCCGGGGACAGCCAAGAGACCCAGTACTTC.

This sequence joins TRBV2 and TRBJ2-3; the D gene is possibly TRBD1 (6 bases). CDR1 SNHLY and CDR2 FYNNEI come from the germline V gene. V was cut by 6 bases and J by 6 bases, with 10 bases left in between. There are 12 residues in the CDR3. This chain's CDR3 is CASSRGADTQYF. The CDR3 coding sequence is TGTGCCAGCAGCAGGGGTGCCGATACGCAGTATTTT.

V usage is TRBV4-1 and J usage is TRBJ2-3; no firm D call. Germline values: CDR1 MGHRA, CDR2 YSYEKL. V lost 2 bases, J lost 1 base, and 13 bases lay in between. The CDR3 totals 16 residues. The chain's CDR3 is CASSQSFGQGTDTQYF. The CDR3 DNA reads TGCGCCAGCAGCCAATCCTTCGGTCAGGGCACAGATACGCAGTATTTT.

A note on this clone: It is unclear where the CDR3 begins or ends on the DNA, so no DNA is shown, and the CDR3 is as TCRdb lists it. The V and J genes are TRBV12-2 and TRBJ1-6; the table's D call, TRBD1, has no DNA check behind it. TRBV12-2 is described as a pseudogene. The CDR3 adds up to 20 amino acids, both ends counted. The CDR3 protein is CASRIQIFGQGAHYNSPLHF.

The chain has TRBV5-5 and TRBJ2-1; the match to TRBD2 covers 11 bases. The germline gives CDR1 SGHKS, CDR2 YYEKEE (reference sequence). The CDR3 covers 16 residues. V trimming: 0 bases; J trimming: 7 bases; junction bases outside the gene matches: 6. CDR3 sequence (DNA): TGTGCCAGCAGCTTGGTGATTAGCGGGGGGGCAAATGAGCAGTTCTTC. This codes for CASSLVISGGANEQFF.

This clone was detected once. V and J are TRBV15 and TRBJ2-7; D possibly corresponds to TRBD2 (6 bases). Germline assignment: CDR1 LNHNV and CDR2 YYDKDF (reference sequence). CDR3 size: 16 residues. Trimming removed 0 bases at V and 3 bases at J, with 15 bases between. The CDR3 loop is CATSRDSYGGGYEQYF. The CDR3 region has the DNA TGTGCCACCAGCAGAGATTCGTACGGGGGTGGCTACGAGCAGTACTTC.

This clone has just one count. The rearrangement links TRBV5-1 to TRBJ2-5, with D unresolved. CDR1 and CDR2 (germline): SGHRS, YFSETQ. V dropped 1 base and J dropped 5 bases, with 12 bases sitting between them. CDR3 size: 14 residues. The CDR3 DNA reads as TGCGCCAGCAGCTTGACCCCGGCGGAGGAGACCCAGTACTTC. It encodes CASSLTPAEETQYF.

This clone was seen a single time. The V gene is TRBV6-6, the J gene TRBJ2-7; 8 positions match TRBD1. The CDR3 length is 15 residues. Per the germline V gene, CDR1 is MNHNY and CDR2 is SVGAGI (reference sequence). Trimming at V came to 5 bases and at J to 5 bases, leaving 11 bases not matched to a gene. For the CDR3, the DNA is TGTGCCAGCAGTCGAGACCGGGACAGGAGTAACGAGCAGTACTTC. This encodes CASSRDRDRSNEQYF.

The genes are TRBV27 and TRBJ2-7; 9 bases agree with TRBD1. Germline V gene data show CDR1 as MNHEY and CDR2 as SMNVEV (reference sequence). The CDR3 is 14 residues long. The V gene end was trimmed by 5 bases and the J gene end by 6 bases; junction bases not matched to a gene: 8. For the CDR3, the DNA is TGTGCCAGCAGTATACGGACAGGGGTACTCGAGCAGTACTTC. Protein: CASSIRTGVLEQYF.

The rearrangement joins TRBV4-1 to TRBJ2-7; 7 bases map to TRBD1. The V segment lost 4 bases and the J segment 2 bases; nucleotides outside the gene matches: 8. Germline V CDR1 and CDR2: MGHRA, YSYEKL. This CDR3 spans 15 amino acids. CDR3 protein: CASSPGAQGPYEQYF. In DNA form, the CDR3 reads TGCGCCAGCAGCCCGGGTGCACAGGGGCCCTACGAGCAGTACTTC.

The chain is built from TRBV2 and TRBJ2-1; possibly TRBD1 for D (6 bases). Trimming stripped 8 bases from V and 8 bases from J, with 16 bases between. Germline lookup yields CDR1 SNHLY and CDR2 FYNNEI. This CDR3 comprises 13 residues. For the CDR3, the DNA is TGTGCCAGCGCACTCCGGGACATCTATGAGCAGTTCTTC. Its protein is CASALRDIYEQFF.

Here the CDR3 DNA reads TGTGCCAGCAGCCGCAGCGGGGGGGTCTCTGATGAGCAGTTCTTC. Residues: CASSRSGGVSDEQFF. The chain is built from TRBV7-9 and TRBJ2-1; 10 bases line up with TRBD2. This CDR3 region has 15 residues. The trim removed 5 bases at V and 8 bases at J, leaving 9 bases unmatched. CDR1 and CDR2 (germline): SEHNR, FQNEAQ (reference sequence).

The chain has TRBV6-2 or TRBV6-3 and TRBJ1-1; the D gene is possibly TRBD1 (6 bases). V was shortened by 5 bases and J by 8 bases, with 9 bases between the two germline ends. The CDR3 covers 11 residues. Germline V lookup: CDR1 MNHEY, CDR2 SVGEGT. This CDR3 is CASSNTGEAFF. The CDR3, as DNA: TGTGCCAGCAGTAATACAGGGGAAGCTTTCTTT.

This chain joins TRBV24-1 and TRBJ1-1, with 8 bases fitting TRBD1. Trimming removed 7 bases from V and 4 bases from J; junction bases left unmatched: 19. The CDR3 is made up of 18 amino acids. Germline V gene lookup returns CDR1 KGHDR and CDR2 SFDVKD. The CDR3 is CATRYKKPLRGRCTEAFF. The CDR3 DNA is TGTGCCACCAGATATAAAAAGCCACTCAGGGGGCGCTGCACTGAAGCTTTCTTT.

The CDR3 bases are TGCGCCAGCAGCCCCTCCCTAGGCTACGAGCAGTACTTC. It translates to CASSPSLGYEQYF. V and J are TRBV4-1 and TRBJ2-7; D remains ambiguous. The V and J ends lost 4 bases and 3 bases respectively, with 10 bases between them. Germline V gene lookup returns CDR1 MGHRA and CDR2 YSYEKL. The length of the CDR3 is 13 residues.

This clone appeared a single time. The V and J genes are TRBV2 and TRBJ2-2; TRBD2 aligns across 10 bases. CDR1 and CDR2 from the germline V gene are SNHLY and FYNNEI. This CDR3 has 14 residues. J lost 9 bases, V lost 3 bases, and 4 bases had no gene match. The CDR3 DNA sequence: TGTGCCAGCAGTGACCGGGGACTAGCGAGGGAGCTGTTTTTT. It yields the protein CASSDRGLARELFF.

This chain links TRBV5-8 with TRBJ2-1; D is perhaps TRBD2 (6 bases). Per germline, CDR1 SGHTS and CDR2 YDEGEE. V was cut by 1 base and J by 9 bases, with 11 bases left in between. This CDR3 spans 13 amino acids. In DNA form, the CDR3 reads TGTGCCAGCAGCTTGACGGGAGAAGGTGAGCAGTTCTTC. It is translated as CASSLTGEGEQFF.

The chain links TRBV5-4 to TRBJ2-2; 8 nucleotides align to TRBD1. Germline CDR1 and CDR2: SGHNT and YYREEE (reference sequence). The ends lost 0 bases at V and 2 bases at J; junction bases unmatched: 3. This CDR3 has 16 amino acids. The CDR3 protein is CASSLEQGANTGELFF. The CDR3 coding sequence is TGTGCCAGCAGCTTGGAGCAGGGGGCCAACACCGGGGAGCTGTTTTTT.

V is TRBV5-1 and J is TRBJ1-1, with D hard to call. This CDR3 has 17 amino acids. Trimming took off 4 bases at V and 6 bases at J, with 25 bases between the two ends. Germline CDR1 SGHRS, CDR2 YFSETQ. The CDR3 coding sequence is TGCGCCAGCAGCCACCAGGCCCCTTTTGGTGTCGACGCTGAAGCTTTCTTT. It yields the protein CASSHQAPFGVDAEAFF. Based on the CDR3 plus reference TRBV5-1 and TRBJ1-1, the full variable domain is KAGVTQTPRYLIKTRGQQVTLSCSPISGHRSVSWYQQTPGQGLQFLFEYFSETQRNKGNFPGRFSGRQFSNSRSEMNVSTLELGDSALYLCASSHQAPFGVDAEAFFGQGTRLTVV.

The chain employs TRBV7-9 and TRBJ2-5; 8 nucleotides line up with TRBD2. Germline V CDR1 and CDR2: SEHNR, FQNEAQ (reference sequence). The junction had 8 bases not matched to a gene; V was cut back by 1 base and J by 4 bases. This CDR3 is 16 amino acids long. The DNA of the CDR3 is TGTGCCAGCAGCTTAGGGACGGGAGGGCCGGGAGAGACCCAGTACTTC. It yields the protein CASSLGTGGPGETQYF.